The source of this T cell receptor (beta chain) is a study of blood T cell repertoires in COVID-19. This clone occurred a few times. The germline V gene has CDR1 MNHNS and CDR2 SASEGT. V was cut by 3 bases and J by 6 bases, with 21 bases left in between. This CDR3 is 18 amino acids long. Produced via immunoSEQ multiplex PCR; TCRdb's table is partial and in-frame only. This table holds roughly 190,000 clones, roughly 89% found once. Sequencing used PBMCs or T cells enriched from blood (not recorded which). The V call is TRBV6-1, the J call TRBJ1-6; TRBD1 is a possible D gene (5 bases). This TCR derives from a woman aged 25 to 39 who had been exposed to COVID-19. CDR3 amino acids: CASSENRGRGLVNSPLHF. In DNA form, the CDR3 reads TGTGCCAGCAGTGAGAATCGGGGTCGGGGACTGGTTAATTCACCCCTCCACTTT.